The source of this TCR beta chain is a study of CD8+CD57+ T cells in acquired aplastic anemia. Study context: Across the sorted CD4+ and CD8+ cells, DNA amounts averaged roughly 3 ug. The study, taken as a whole, reports: Patients and controls shared about 27 CD8+ CDR3 sequences. Simpson's diversity of CD8+ cells was not significantly different in patients compared with controls.

CDR3 length: 16 residues. The germline CDR1 and CDR2 sequences are MNHEY and SVGAGI. Trimming removed 5 bases from V and 6 bases from J; junction bases left unmatched: 10. At least ten counts were recorded for this clonotype. The antigen is not known. Investigators profiled TCR beta VDJ and CDR3 from genomic DNA template. A single record per CDR3 protein comes from TCRdb applying MiXCR to the reads. The repertoire holds approximately 170,000 distinct CDR3 sequences, with less than 70% as singletons. This TCR was sampled from a human donor in good health, serving as a control. The V call is TRBV6-5, the J call TRBJ2-1; 10 bases are shared with TRBD1. The sample consisted of sorted CD4+, CD8+, or CD8+CD57+ T cells (not recorded which) from PBMCs. The DNA of the CDR3 is TGTGCCAGCAGTCTGATAGGGACAGGGGTGGCCAATGAGCAGTTCTTC. It is translated as CASSLIGTGVANEQFF.